These 19 T cell receptor beta chains came from one sample sequenced in a study. TCRdb reprocessed the 5' RACE reads with MiXCR, giving one entry per CDR3 protein. Here the sample spans around 44,000 distinct CDR3 sequences, about 29% being singletons. The sequenced sample was tumor-infiltrating memory CD4+ T cells sorted from the breast tumor. The subset is: memory CD4+ T cells, CD4+CD45RO+CD25-. The source of these receptors is a female donor with breast cancer.

The V gene is TRBV7-2, the J gene TRBJ1-3, with 9 bases lining up with TRBD1. The J segment lost 7 bases and the V segment lost 5 bases, leaving 6 bases of the junction unmatched. CDR3 length: 14 residues. Germline V lookup: CDR1 SGHTA, CDR2 FQGNSA. CDR3 in amino acids: CASSPQTGGNTIYF. The CDR3 coding sequence is TGTGCCAGCAGCCCCCAGACAGGGGGTAACACCATATATTTT.

J is TRBJ2-1 and V is TRBV9; 9 bases align to TRBD1. J lost 7 bases, V lost 4 bases, and 12 bases had no gene match. The CDR3 contains 16 residues. Germline V gene lookup returns CDR1 SGDLS and CDR2 YYNGEE. DNA for the CDR3: TGTGCCAGCAGCCCTCTCCGAGACAGGGGGGCAAATGAGCAGTTCTTC. Residues: CASSPLRDRGANEQFF.

The sample holds many counts of this clonotype. This sequence joins TRBV12-3 or TRBV12-4 and TRBJ1-2, with D possibly matching TRBD1 (5 bases). V lost 7 bases, J lost 1 base, and 13 bases lay in between. This CDR3 is built from 14 residues. The CDR3 reads CASTPDRNNYGYTF. The CDR3 nucleotides read TGTGCCAGCACCCCTGACAGAAATAACTATGGCTACACCTTC.

The chain is built from TRBV6-1 and TRBJ2-5; no reliable D call. CDR3 length: 14 amino acids. The V gene's germline CDR1 is MNHNS and CDR2 SASEGT. The V gene lost 8 bases and the J gene lost 5 bases, with 18 bases spanning the gap. DNA for the CDR3: TGTGCCAGCTCCACGGCTACCCTTCGGGAGACCCAGTACTTC. Translation gives CASSTATLRETQYF.

The chain joins TRBV5-1 to TRBJ2-7, with TRBD2 identical over 9 bases. Trimming took 4 bases from V and 3 from J; bases not matched to a gene: 2. The CDR3 totals 13 residues. The V gene's germline CDR1 is SGHRS and CDR2 YFSETQ. CDR3 amino acids: CASSPSGNYEQYF. DNA of the CDR3: TGCGCCAGCAGCCCTAGCGGGAACTACGAGCAGTACTTC.

This chain uses TRBV4-3 with TRBJ2-2, with 9 positions matching TRBD2. Germline values: CDR1 LGHNA, CDR2 YSLEER. This CDR3 is built from 16 residues. V gave up 8 bases and J gave up 0 bases; unmatched junction bases: 7. In DNA, the CDR3 is TGCGCCAGCGGAACTTTAGCGGGAGCGAACACCGGGGAGCTGTTTTTT. This gives the protein CASGTLAGANTGELFF.

The chain has TRBV30 and TRBJ2-7, with TRBD2 identical over 11 bases. Germline CDR1 and CDR2: GTSNPN and SVGIG (reference sequence). The J segment lost 0 bases and the V segment lost 0 bases, leaving 4 bases of the junction unmatched. This CDR3 is built from 16 residues. The CDR3 here is CAWSVASGRLSYEQYF. The CDR3 nucleotides read TGTGCCTGGAGTGTAGCTAGCGGGAGGCTCTCCTACGAGCAGTACTTC.

The J gene is TRBJ2-6, the V gene TRBV9; D not resolved. This CDR3 spans 16 amino acids. The germline V gene has CDR1 SGDLS and CDR2 YYNGEE. V lost 0 bases to trimming and J lost 0 bases, with 7 bases between them. The CDR3 is CASSVEPNSGANVLTF. The DNA of the CDR3 is TGTGCCAGCAGCGTAGAGCCGAACTCTGGGGCCAACGTCCTGACTTTC.

V is TRBV5-1 and J is TRBJ2-7; D is possibly TRBD1 or TRBD2 (7 bases each). Trimming cost V 0 bases and J 5 bases, with 15 bases left between them. Germline V gene data show CDR1 as SGHRS and CDR2 as YFSETQ. The CDR3 has 15 residues. CDR3 nucleotide sequence: TGCGCCAGCAGCTTGGCGACAGGGAGGGCAAACGAGCAGTACTTC. It codes for CASSLATGRANEQYF.

This clonotype was seen more than once but under ten times. The chain is built from TRBV4-3 and TRBJ2-7, with 7 bases matching TRBD1. Germline V gene lookup returns CDR1 LGHNA and CDR2 YSLEER. The junction had 6 bases not matched to a gene; V was cut back by 4 bases and J by 3 bases. This CDR3 spans 14 amino acids. The CDR3 reads CASSRMGDSYEQYF. CDR3 DNA: TGCGCCAGCAGCCGGATGGGGGACAGCTACGAGCAGTACTTC.

This chain links TRBV12-3 or TRBV12-4 with TRBJ2-2; 9 bases match TRBD2. V trimming: 3 bases; J trimming: 8 bases; junction bases outside the gene matches: 7. The CDR3 is 15 amino acids. The CDR3 bases are TGTGCCAGCAGTTTCTGGGCTAGCGGGAAAGGGGAGCTGTTTTTT. It specifies CASSFWASGKGELFF.

In its sample, this clonotype was seen a few times. V gene TRBV7-9 combines with J gene TRBJ2-7, with 7 bases matching TRBD2. The V gene end was trimmed by 1 base and the J gene end by 2 bases; junction bases not matched to a gene: 14. CDR3 length equals 18 residues. Germline-derived CDR1 and CDR2 are SEHNR and FQNEAQ (reference sequence). The chain's CDR3 is CASSLEGSPAGRTYEQYF. In DNA, the CDR3 is TGTGCCAGCAGCTTAGAAGGGTCCCCAGCGGGAAGAACCTACGAGCAGTACTTC.

Regarding this clonotype: A much larger clone lies a single base off, so this may be a read error. The chain joins TRBV4-1 to TRBJ1-1, with D hard to call. Germline lookup yields CDR1 MGHRA and CDR2 YSYEKL. V was clipped by 0 bases and J by 3 bases, with 11 bases between them. The CDR3 consists of 15 residues. The CDR3 loop reads CASSQDCSGHTEAFF. The CDR3 DNA reads TGCGCCAGCAGCCAAGATTGTTCAGGCCACACTGAAGCTTTCTTT.

The CDR3 spells CASSHAETQYF. The CDR3, as DNA: TGTGCCAGCAGCCACGCAGAGACCCAGTACTTC. The gene calls are TRBV3-1 and TRBJ2-5; D gene uncertain. The CDR3 covers 11 residues. Germline V gene sequence: CDR1 LGHDT, CDR2 YNNKEL (reference sequence). Trimming removed 3 bases at V and 4 bases at J, with 3 bases between.

The gene calls are TRBV27 and TRBJ2-2; 13 bases are a match to TRBD2. The germline gives CDR1 MNHEY, CDR2 SMNVEV (reference sequence). The CDR3 length is 20 residues. Losses at the gene ends were 6 bases for V and 7 bases for J; bases not matched to a gene: 20. The CDR3, as DNA: TGTGCCAGCAGCCACCCAAACTTCCCGGGACTAGCGGGGACAGGCGGGGAGCTGTTTTTT. As protein: CASSHPNFPGLAGTGGELFF.

The V gene is TRBV4-3, the J gene TRBJ2-7; no definite D call. V was clipped by 0 bases and J by 2 bases, with 11 bases between them. The CDR3 is 15 residues long. Germline lookup yields CDR1 LGHNA and CDR2 YSLEER. The CDR3 spells CASSQDAQEPYEQYF. The CDR3 DNA follows: TGCGCCAGCAGCCAAGATGCTCAGGAACCCTACGAGCAGTACTTC.

The chain has TRBV18 and TRBJ2-1; possible D gene TRBD2, 6 bases. Germline CDR1 and CDR2: KGHSH and LQKENI. V gave up 0 bases and J gave up 1 base, with 7 bases separating them. The CDR3 has 15 residues. The CDR3 bases are TGTGCCAGCTCACCACCGGAGGGGTCCTACAATGAGCAGTTCTTC. Amino acid sequence: CASSPPEGSYNEQFF.

The CDR3 sequence is CASTFRDRVETQYF. As DNA, the CDR3 is TGCGCCAGCACCTTCCGGGACAGGGTGGAGACCCAGTACTTC. The rearrangement joins TRBV5-1 to TRBJ2-5, with 9 positions matching TRBD1. Trimming at V came to 6 bases and at J to 5 bases, leaving 8 bases not matched to a gene. Germline V gives CDR1 SGHRS, CDR2 YFSETQ. The CDR3 is made up of 14 amino acids.

V is TRBV7-9 and J is TRBJ2-1; 8 nucleotides line up with TRBD1. This CDR3 contains 16 residues. Germline V gene lookup returns CDR1 SEHNR and CDR2 FQNEAQ (reference sequence). V dropped 6 bases and J dropped 7; count of bases not matched to a gene: 14. The CDR3 nucleotides are TGTGCCAGCAGGTCGACGACAGGGGAAGAAGTTAATGAGCAGTTCTTC. Translating gives CASRSTTGEEVNEQFF.